This TCR beta chain was profiled in a study of T cell changes during pregnancy in multiple sclerosis. Produced via immunoSEQ multiplex PCR; TCRdb's table is partial and in-frame only. The table shows about 75,000 clones, with 89% occurring only once. A note on this clone: The sample carries other DNA sequences with the same CDR3.

The origin of this receptor is a female donor in good health, enrolled as a control in a pregnancy study. This specimen consisted of peripheral blood, obtained in the first trimester of pregnancy.

CDR3 in DNA: TGTGCCAGCAGTTACGGCCAGGGCCAGCCCCAGCATTTT. It is translated as CASSYGQGQPQHF. The V gene is TRBV6-6, the J gene TRBJ1-5, with D possibly TRBD1 on 5 matching bases. Trimming shortened V by 2 bases and J by 7 bases, and 9 bases separated the two germline ends. Germline CDR1 reads MNHNY; CDR2 reads SVGAGI (reference sequence). This CDR3 has 13 amino acids.